This record concerns one T cell receptor beta chain sequence. Its antigen is currently unknown. Whole blood served as the source of total RNA, and no T cell sorting took place. This CDR3 comprises 15 residues. Germline V gene sequence: CDR1 SGHAT, CDR2 FQNNGV. The entry originates in a study of monozygotic twins with inflammatory bowel disease. From its re-call of the 5' RACE reads, TCRdb lists each CDR3 protein once, without DNA. Reported are about 330,000 distinct CDR3 sequences; the ten largest clones contain 2% to 2.5%. Study outcomes and limitations: Relative clonotype sharing with others was diminished in IBD patients versus healthy twins, particularly with disease activity.

V gene TRBV11-2 combines with J gene TRBJ2-3; the D gene TCRdb calls, TRBD2, cannot be checked with no DNA. The clonotype was recovered from a human donor with ulcerative colitis or Crohn's disease, or a healthy co-twin of an affected twin (not recorded which). Sequencing was carried out using blood. CDR3 protein: CASSLIGGLTDTQYF.